Following are 11 T cell receptor beta chains from one sample sequenced in a study of metastatic and nonmetastatic thyroid tumors. Thyroid surgery was preceded by no treatment in any patient. TCRdb ran MiXCR on the PCR reads. The sample has approximately 21,000 clones, around a quarter seen once. Sequenced material: blood. The receptors come from a female donor with papillary thyroid cancer or a benign thyroid nodule (not recorded which). Some clones in this sample may be carry-over from other donors' samples.

In its sample, this clone ranks as medium-sized. The chain joins TRBV28 to TRBJ1-2; possible D gene TRBD1, 6 bases. V shed 3 bases and J shed 8 bases, with 13 bases lying between them. CDR3 length: 13 amino acids. Per germline, CDR1 MDHEN and CDR2 SYDVKM. CDR3 sequence (DNA): TGTGCCAGCAGTTTGATCAGGGGAGTAGGCTACACCTTC. Its protein product is CASSLIRGVGYTF.

The chain recombines TRBV2 with TRBJ2-7, with D possibly matching TRBD2 (5 bases). Trimming shortened V by 6 bases and J by 3 bases, and 15 bases separated the two germline ends. The CDR3 covers 14 residues. Germline CDR1 is SNHLY and CDR2 is FYNNEI. The CDR3 reads CASSSVTGIYEQYF. In nucleotides, the CDR3 is TGTGCCAGCAGCTCCGTGACGGGGATCTACGAGCAGTACTTC.

This sequence joins TRBV6-1 and TRBJ2-7; TRBD2 matches at 14 bases. V gave up 1 base and J gave up 7 bases; unmatched junction bases: 6. This CDR3 has 16 residues. Germline CDR1 and CDR2: MNHNS and SASEGT. CDR3 residues: CASSEGLAGGPKEQYF. The CDR3 coding sequence is TGTGCCAGCAGTGAAGGACTAGCGGGAGGGCCTAAAGAGCAGTACTTC.

This clone has more than one count but fewer than ten. A single base separates this from a much larger clone, so it may be a read error. At the DNA level, this CDR3 is encoded by other sequences in the same sample as well. The chain links TRBV20-1 to TRBJ1-3; D gene ambiguous. The CDR3 runs to 11 residues. CDR1 and CDR2 (germline): DFQATT, SNEGSKA (reference sequence). This CDR3 is CSASFGHTIYF. CDR3 bases: TGCAGTGCTAGTTTCGGTCACACCATATATTTC.

Comment on this clone: Its ends do not fully match the called genes, so a read error is possible. The chain has TRBV20-1 and TRBJ1-4, with D uncertain. In germline, CDR1 is DFQATT, CDR2 SNEGSKA (reference sequence). The CDR3 consists of 11 residues. CDR3 coding DNA: TGCAGTAGTCGGGCTAATGATAAACTGTTTTTT. Amino acids: CSSRANDKLFF.

CDR3 in amino acids: CASSHPACFYNEQFF. In DNA, the CDR3 is TGTGCCAGCAGCCACCCGGCTTGTTTCTACAATGAGCAGTTCTTC. The rearrangement joins TRBV6-2 or TRBV6-3 to TRBJ2-1; no clear D gene. Germline CDR1 and CDR2: MNHEY and SVGEGT. V was trimmed by 6 bases and J by 3 bases, leaving 15 bases between them. The CDR3 is 15 residues long.

The CDR3 nucleotides are TGTGCCAGCAGTGATGAGTGGAACACCGGGGAGCTGTTTTTT. Its translation is CASSDEWNTGELFF. V gene TRBV6-1 combines with J gene TRBJ2-2, with D hard to call. The CDR3 runs 14 residues. Trimming removed 3 bases at V and 1 base at J, with 6 bases between. Germline lookup yields CDR1 MNHNS and CDR2 SASEGT.

This clone was found many times. The CDR3 bases are TGTGCCACCAGCAGAGAGTATACTAGCGGGAGCTATGAGCAGTTCTTC. This sequence encodes CATSREYTSGSYEQFF. The V call is TRBV15, the J call TRBJ2-1; 11 bases align to TRBD2. V lost 0 bases and J lost 8; bases outside the gene matches: 6. This CDR3 comprises 16 residues. Germline values: CDR1 LNHNV, CDR2 YYDKDF (reference sequence).

There are many counts of this clone. This sequence joins TRBV7-9 and TRBJ2-7; possibly TRBD2 for D (7 bases). This CDR3 has 14 amino acids. V lost 3 bases, J lost 2 bases, and 11 bases lay in between. CDR1 is SEHNR and CDR2 is FQNEAQ in the germline V gene (reference sequence). The CDR3 coding sequence is TGTGCCAGCAGCTTTGGGGGGGCTGCCTACGAGCAGTACTTC. Its protein product is CASSFGGAAYEQYF.

The chain recombines TRBV20-1 with TRBJ2-3, with D possibly TRBD2 on 6 matching bases. The V gene lost 0 bases and the J gene lost 2 bases, with 12 bases spanning the gap. Germline V gene sequence: CDR1 DFQATT, CDR2 SNEGSKA (reference sequence). This CDR3 is built from 15 residues. For the CDR3, the DNA is TGCAGTGCTAGAGACGGAGGGTCCTCCACAGATACGCAGTATTTT. It encodes CSARDGGSSTDTQYF.

A few counts support this clone. The chain carries TRBV6-1 and TRBJ2-7; a possible D gene is TRBD2 (6 bases). V lost 5 bases and J 3 bases, leaving 11 bases between the germline ends. Germline V gene sequence: CDR1 MNHNS, CDR2 SASEGT. The CDR3 runs to 13 residues. Here the CDR3 DNA reads TGTGCCAGCAGTTTATCGGGGGTCTACGAGCAGTACTTC. It codes for CASSLSGVYEQYF.